This T cell receptor beta chain comes out of a study of shared clonotypes between healthy human individuals (TCRdb year 2020). Regarding the study in general: A few men and two women, aged 18 to 49 years, made up the cohort. For each donor, CD4 naive and CD4 memory were each run on three plates, CD8 naive on two plates, and CD8 memory on one plate. Blood TCR repertoires of five healthy adults were deeply sequenced to estimate repertoire size and the extent of clonotype sharing between individuals. To increase sequencing depth and limit assay-specific biases, TCR repertoire library preparation and sequencing were carried out by different laboratories using diverse techniques. Each donor's leukapheresis produced roughly between about 0.85 and 10 billion PBMCs. On the study overall, not on this receptor specifically: Compared with non-shared clonotypes, the clonotypes found in all four sorted-subset donors had higher generation probabilities. Naive subsets generally had larger estimated clonotype richness than memory subsets did. The small number of donors limited the genetic and exposure-history diversity represented. Based on pairwise subsampling, the degree of clonotype sharing among donors was expected to be affected by sequencing depth. Around 5% of naive CD4, 3.5% of naive CD8, roughly 2.4% of memory CD4, and 0.4% of memory CD8 clonotypes were shared across a few donors. Sampling was restricted to blood, and TCR repertoires in tissues likely differ from the TCR repertoires found in blood. Rarefaction of sorted-subset datasets indicated incomplete sequencing despite the large sequencing depth.

Using the deep immunoSEQ assay, multiplex PCR amplified TCR CDR3 regions from genomic DNA. Extracted genomic DNA from each cell subset was distributed evenly across all wells of several immunoSEQ 96-well plates, and each plate was treated as a replicate. For sorted subsets, each replicate PCR was loaded with around 200 ng genomic DNA, equivalent to about 30,000 T cell genomes. Purified libraries were quantified with a Qubit 3.0 fluorometer, sized on a Bioanalyzer 2100, and re-quantified with the KAPA Library Quantification kit. A separate single-read 150-cycle Illumina NextSeq 550 flow cell was used to sequence each immunoSEQ 96-well plate. The original methods were these. Because the immunoSEQ output included only junctional sequences and no quality scores, the filtering could not be the same as the filtering used for full-length reads. To assign V/J genes and CDR3, sequences were annotated against IMGT germline references using PyIR, a Python wrapper for IgBLAST v1.9. Reads with weak V/J assignments (E-value above 1e-6), missing CDR3, stop codons, out-of-frame junctions, or ambiguous translated residues were removed. V3J clonotypes were defined by identical inferred V gene, J gene, and CDR3 amino acid sequence. The percentage overlap between two repertoires was calculated by dividing the number of shared unique clonotypes by the size of the smaller repertoire. Three approaches were used to assess repertoire richness: RTK rarefaction, the Chao1 estimator, and Recon v2.1 estimates of unobserved clonotypes. For all TCRbeta clonotypes obtained by the gDNA method from a handful of donors, generation probabilities were computed with OLGA. The clones in this table, taken by TCRdb from immuneACCESS, are in-frame only. Not every clone is retained; where verified, under half of the shortfall comes from an unresolved V gene, and the cause of the rest is unknown. That table furnishes V, J and clone size, whereas the DNA furnished D and trimming. Recorded for this sample are fewer than 2.5 million clones; roughly 93% of them occurred a single time. Approximately 0.37% of the sample is held by the ten biggest clonotypes.

The donors were healthy, HIV-negative adults with no recently reported acute infections or vaccinations. Only Caucasian adults living in Nashville, Tennessee, USA were represented among the donors. CD4+ T cells were enriched through magnetic negative selection, after which naive cells were positively selected on CD45RA and the remaining negative fraction served as the memory subset. After blood collection by leukapheresis, PBMCs were isolated using Ficoll-Histopaque density gradient centrifugation and then cryopreserved in the vapor phase of liquid nitrogen. Purity and quantity of every magnetically sorted T cell population were checked by analytical flow cytometry. From each sorted fraction, genomic DNA was isolated and quantified by UV absorbance on a Nanodrop 2000c. As concerns this clone: This receptor's antigen is unknown. No much larger clone is present one base from it, and per-base qualities are unavailable.

Its CDR3 holds 16 amino acids, cysteine through phenylalanine. Here the CDR3 DNA is all that survives: 48 bases in frame from base 1. For CDR1 and CDR2, the germline V gene lists SGHRS and YFSETQ. Cut back by 1 base and 0 bases, the V and J ends lie 10 bases apart. The chain is encoded by TRBV5-1 joined to TRBJ1-4; the D segment could be TRBD1, given 6 matching bases. Sequencing was done on a sample of naive CD4+ T cells from PBMCs. The cell subset or site label for this specimen denotes: CD45RA+ positively selected. The receptor was derived from a young man in good health. Some clones in this sample may be carry-over from other donors' samples. CDR3 protein: CASSLIPGATNEKLFF. At the DNA level, the sequence is TGCGCCAGCAGCTTGATTCCAGGGGCAACTAATGAAAAACTGTTTTTT.